This T cell receptor (beta chain) was recorded in a study of blood T cell repertoires in COVID-19 (dated by TCRdb to about 2020). As for the study more broadly: Samples from collaborators originated in the United States, Italy and Spain and spanned both the acute and convalescent phases of COVID-19. Sample metadata almost always included a de-identified subject ID, COVID-19 status, age in years and sex. Subjects who had been exposed to COVID-19, were actively infected with it, or had recovered from it provided the deeply sampled blood TCRbeta repertoires that made up the dataset. The repertoires were made available in a free public database intended to serve as a resource for research on the immune response to SARS-CoV-2. The material from the prospective study consisted of cDNA or gDNA derived from T cells, B-cell-depleted T cells, or PBMCs. Where HLA class I and class II types were available, the types were taken from metadata supplied by the sample provider, not from assay-based typing. The samples were drawn from the first 160 participants of the ongoing ImmuneRACE study and from some 1,300 subjects provided by 6 global collaborators.

This clone has a handful of counts. There is no known antigen for this receptor. No per-base quality is available; no much larger clone lies one base away. Participants in the prospective study were aged about 18 to 89 years, lived in about two dozen United States geographic areas, and enrolled through a virtual design. In the prospective study, participants were assigned to cohorts based on the clinical history participants reported in a screening survey and a study questionnaire. For ImmuneRACE Cohort 3, a participant was defined as recovered based on two consecutive negative NP/OP PCR tests, clearance by a healthcare professional, or resolution of symptoms. In the prospective study, mobile phlebotomists collected whole blood, serum and a nasopharyngeal or oropharyngeal swab from each participant. Participants in the prospective study had the option to provide additional blood draws and questionnaires over a roughly 2-month period. Prospective study blood samples were shipped either frozen or at room temperature before DNA extraction.

What the research found in general, with its limitations: Clinical and demographic metadata were provided uncurated, with the amount varying by source and participant.

TCRbeta CDR3 regions were amplified from genomic DNA by means of the immunoSEQ Assay, a bias-controlled multiplex PCR. The source study handled its data this way. Nucleated cell counts per sample were estimated from amplification of reference gene primers within the assay. Sequence reads were collapsed and filtered to measure the absolute abundance of every unique TCRbeta CDR3 rearrangement. For each sample, productive Simpson clonality was calculated as the square root of Simpson's diversity index over productive rearrangements. Imported from immuneACCESS, the table was reduced by TCRdb to in-frame sequences with V and J called. These copies leave out some clones; in studies compared against another copy, an unresolved V gene accounts for under half, and the cause of the remainder is not known. For V, J and clone size, that table is used; D and trimming come from the DNA. In this sample the table shows a few hundred thousand clones, about 81% of which occur a single time. The top ten clonotypes cover roughly 8.7% of the sample.

For CDR1 and CDR2, the germline V gene lists SGHRS and YFSETQ. The CDR3 covers 16 residues, taking in both the cysteine and the phenylalanine. The kept DNA is CDR3 alone, 48 bases in frame from the first base. V is cut back by 1 base and J by 7 bases, with 9 bases in the junction unmatched. This receptor was identified in a man aged 40-49 years who had recovered from COVID-19. The rearranged segments are TRBV5-1 and TRBJ2-2, and TRBD1 aligns with 8 junction nucleotides. Sequencing used PBMCs or T cells enriched from blood (not recorded which). The CDR3 amino acid sequence is: CASSLSQGASYGELFF. The base sequence is TGCGCCAGCAGCTTGAGCCAGGGGGCATCTTACGGGGAGCTGTTTTTT.